This T cell receptor beta chain is drawn from a study of persistence of HIV-infected CD4 T cells. About the research overall: Multiple blood draws of up to about 180 mL, except a couple of donors with single leukapheresis.

Study-level results: TCR oligoclonality correlated with proviral oligoclonality in the same sorted populations.

A word on this clone: Its antigen remains unidentified.

Sequencing used immunoSEQ version 4 in survey mode. Template was genomic DNA at 10 ng/uL, with up to 1 ug used per sample. TCRdb's table, derived via immunoSEQ multiplex PCR, lists solely in-frame clones and lacks some. The sample yields about 36,000 clones, approximately 78% seen once. The CDR3 has 14 amino acids. Trimming pared 3 bases from V and 5 bases from J, leaving 17 bases between. The V gene's germline CDR1 is DFQATT and CDR2 SNEGSKA (reference sequence). Cells were stimulated with overlapping HIV-1 Gag 15-mer peptides. CD40L-negative CD69-negative CD45RO-high memory CD4+ T cells were sorted as populations depleted of antigen-responding cells.

The sequence derives from an adult with HIV. The donor label of this sample is uncertain. The chain uses TRBV20-1 and TRBJ2-7; tentatively, D is TRBD2 (5 bases). The sample consisted of cultured CD4+ T cells from PBMCs, taken from a patient who received antiretroviral therapy. The CDR3 sequence: CSASDAGVVHEQYF. In DNA form, the CDR3 reads TGCAGTGCTAGTGATGCCGGGGTCGTCCACGAGCAGTACTTC.